This T cell receptor beta chain was recovered during a study of identical twins listed by TCRdb under 2016. For context, the study as a whole: To test whether fetal clonotypes persist, the study used deep sequencing on TCR alpha and beta repertoires from monozygotic twins, unrelated adults of various ages, and cord blood. To rule out contamination, the twin experiments were replicated at different times with different library preparation protocols.

Trimming accounts for 0 bases at V and 6 bases at J, while the number of junction bases matched to no gene is 8. The germline V gene (reference sequence) provides CDR1 DFQATT and CDR2 SNEGSKA. The CDR3 holds 16 amino acids from the cysteine to the phenylalanine. The read is trimmed to its CDR3 DNA, 48 bases read in frame from base 1. Only healthy Caucasian donors were included. The study at large found these results: Because the same donors could not be followed over many years, conclusions were based on cross-sectional statistical analysis. Compared with coincidental sharing between unrelated individuals, an excess of low generation-probability sequences was observed among out-of-frame TCR alpha sequences shared between twins. Zero-insertion analyses could be partly confounded by invariant T cells such as MAIT and iNKT, though diverse VJ usage argued against such confounding for most clonotypes. The excess sharing between twins in beta out-of-frame sequences was weaker because fewer shared sequences reduced the signal-to-noise ratio. In monozygotic twins, recombination models systematically underestimated out-of-frame TCR alpha sharing, but the models matched the sharing seen between unrelated individuals. Fewer insertions were carried by abundant cord blood beta clonotypes; a weaker similar trend was observed in young adult naive repertoires, while no such trend was observed in memory repertoires.

As concerns this clonotype: It has no known antigen specificity. No much larger clonotype is one base removed from it; base qualities were not supplied.

The library was made by 5' RACE. The run used an Illumina HiSeq 2000. A universal primer binding site was added through template switching, and the final cDNA carried a unique molecular identifier so that TCR cDNA molecules could be counted accurately. Specific primers in the conserved constant-segment region were used to synthesize first-strand cDNA for the TCR alpha and beta chains. To control for contamination, each cDNA library was double barcoded with a SMART-Mk sample barcode plus Illumina barcodes. TruSeq adapter sequences and Illumina sample barcodes were added in two successive PCR steps. Sequencing of the TCR alpha and beta cDNA libraries was done on the Illumina HiSeq platform using custom primers. The authors processed their data as follows. MiGEC processed the raw reads to extract unique molecular identifiers, while MiXCR was used to determine the CDR3 positions. Recombination models were inferred per individual with the repgenHMM and IGoR tools using an EM algorithm. Shared clonotypes were analyzed with the tcR package in R, and sharing was normalized by the product of cloneset sizes. To study raw recombination free of thymic and clonal selection effects, out-of-frame nonproductive sequences were analyzed. TCRdb passed the public sequencing reads through fastp at Q25 and MiXCR, retaining productive beta sequences. One record per CDR3 amino acid sequence lists the most common genes and DNA. TCRdb's processing, not the authors', yielded these V and J calls. A total of 1.5 million to 2 million distinct CDR3 sequences appear in this sample, about 32% of them only once. The ten largest clonotypes hold over 0.25% of the sample.

This sequence originates from a newborn girl in good health. The chain is encoded by TRBV20-1 joined to TRBJ1-6; 7 middle bases align to TRBD1. Sequenced input: cord blood. DNA sequence: TGCAGTGCTAGAGAGTTCCCCGGGACAGCTAATTCACCCCTCCACTTT. Its protein reads: CSAREFPGTANSPLHF.